This T cell receptor (beta chain) was obtained from a study of shared clonotypes between healthy human individuals. Study-wide points: In four donors, around 4.5% of naive CD4 clonotypes appeared in common.

Memory CD4+ cells were the fraction left after CD45RA+ naive selection. As concerns this clone: As yet, its antigen is unknown.

Deep-level running was used for the assay. Original handling: With immunoSEQ giving junction-only sequences and no quality scores, filtering differed. TCRdb's copy holds only in-frame clones and misses some; the assay was immunoSEQ multiplex PCR. The V and J calls and the clone size are those of that table, but D and trimming were determined from the DNA. The sample holds 2 million to 2.5 million clones, more than 85% seen once. The CDR3 is made up of 17 amino acids. The V gene end was trimmed by 5 bases and the J gene end by 0 bases; junction bases not matched to a gene: 5. CDR1 LNHDA and CDR2 SQIVND come from the germline V gene (reference sequence).

Sequenced input: naive CD4+ T cells from PBMCs. The sample's subset: CD45RA+ positively selected. The receptor comes from a man younger than 35 in good health. Some clones in this sample may be carry-over from other donors' samples. The chain links TRBV19 to TRBJ1-4; the match to TRBD1 covers 11 bases. The CDR3 coding sequence is TGTGCCAGTAGTCCCAGGGACAGGGGGACAACTAATGAAAAACTGTTTTTT. Its translation: CASSPRDRGTTNEKLFF. Full variable domain (outside the CDR3, taken from reference TRBV19 and TRBJ1-4): DGGITQSPKYLFRKEGQNVTLSCEQNLNHDAMYWYRQDPGQGLRLIYYSQIVNDFQKGDIAEGYSVSREKKESFPLTVTSAQKNPTAFYLCASSPRDRGTTNEKLFFGSGTQLSVL.